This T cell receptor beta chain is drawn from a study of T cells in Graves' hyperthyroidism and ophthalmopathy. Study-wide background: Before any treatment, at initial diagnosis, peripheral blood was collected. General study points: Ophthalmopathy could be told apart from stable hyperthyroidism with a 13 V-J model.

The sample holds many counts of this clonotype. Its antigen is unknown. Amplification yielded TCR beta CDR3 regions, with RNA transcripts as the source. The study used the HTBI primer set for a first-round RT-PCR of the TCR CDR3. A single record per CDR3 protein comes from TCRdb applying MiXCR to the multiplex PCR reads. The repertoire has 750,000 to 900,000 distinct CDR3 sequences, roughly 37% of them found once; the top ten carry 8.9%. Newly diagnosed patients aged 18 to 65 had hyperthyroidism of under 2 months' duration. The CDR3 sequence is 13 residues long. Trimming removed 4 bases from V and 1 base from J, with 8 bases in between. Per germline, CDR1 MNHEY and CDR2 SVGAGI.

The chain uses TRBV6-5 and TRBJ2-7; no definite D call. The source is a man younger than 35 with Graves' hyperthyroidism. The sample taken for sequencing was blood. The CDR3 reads CASSFPLSYEQYF. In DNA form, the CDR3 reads TGTGCCAGCAGTTTCCCTCTTTCCTACGAGCAGTACTTC.